These 6 T cell receptor beta chains were sequenced from one sample in a study of cytomegalovirus exposure and HLA in healthy donors. 13 Jbeta primers and 60 Vbeta primers were used for the PCR. Repertoires were generated with immunoSEQ multiplex PCR, while TCRdb's copy carries only in-frame clones and drops some. This sample's clone table lists over 100,000 clones. Sequencing was carried out using PBMCs. These receptors were collected from a woman in her thirties or forties in good health and CMV-seropositive.

The chain carries TRBV5-1 and TRBJ1-5; the D is unclear. CDR1 SGHRS and CDR2 YFSETQ come from the germline V gene. The CDR3 runs 14 residues. The V end lost 4 bases, the J end lost 0 bases, and 8 bases lay between the germline ends. The CDR3 spells CASSDPGSNQPQHF. DNA for the CDR3: TGCGCCAGCAGCGATCCGGGTAGCAATCAGCCCCAGCATTTT.

This chain joins TRBV18 and TRBJ1-1; 8 nucleotides match TRBD1. Germline values: CDR1 KGHSH, CDR2 LQKENI. CDR3 length: 14 residues. V shed 6 bases, J shed 4 bases, and the junction held 7 bases outside the gene matches. This CDR3 reads CASSLDRGGTEAFF. The CDR3 coding sequence is TGTGCCAGCTCCCTCGACAGGGGAGGCACTGAAGCTTTCTTT.

This chain uses TRBV7-2 with TRBJ2-7; 9 nucleotides align to TRBD2. Per the germline V gene, CDR1 is SGHTA and CDR2 is FQGNSA. This CDR3 is 18 amino acids long. Trimming took 5 bases from V and 5 from J; bases not matched to a gene: 19. The CDR3 loop is CASSPQGLAGGPRDEQYF. CDR3 sequence (DNA): TGTGCCAGCAGCCCCCAAGGGCTTGCGGGAGGGCCAAGAGACGAGCAGTACTTC. Filled out from reference TRBV7-2 and TRBJ2-7, the complete variable domain reads GAGVSQSPSNKVTEKGKDVELRCDPISGHTALYWYRQSLGQGLEFLIYFQGNSAPDKSGLPSDRFSAERTGGSVSTLTIQRTQQEDSAVYLCASSPQGLAGGPRDEQYFGPGTRLTVT.

The chain carries TRBV25-1 and TRBJ1-1; D is undetermined. V lost 2 bases to trimming and J lost 3 bases, with 10 bases between them. This CDR3 region has 14 residues. Per germline, CDR1 MGHDK and CDR2 SYGVNS. The CDR3 here is CASSEREMDTEAFF. DNA for the CDR3: TGTGCCAGCAGTGAACGGGAGATGGACACTGAAGCTTTCTTT.

This chain links TRBV7-3 with TRBJ2-7; D might be TRBD2 (6 bases). V was pared by 6 bases and J by 5 bases, with 14 bases between. The CDR3 totals 13 residues. CDR1 SGHTA and CDR2 FQGTGA come from the germline V gene. The CDR3 region is CASRLAPEHEQYF. In DNA, the CDR3 is TGTGCCAGCAGGCTAGCGCCAGAGCACGAGCAGTACTTC.

The V and J genes are TRBV19 and TRBJ2-4; TRBD1 might be the D (6 bases). CDR3 size: 14 residues. Germline CDR1 and CDR2: LNHDA and SQIVND (reference sequence). V lost 6 bases to trimming and J lost 1 base, with 10 bases between them. The CDR3: CASSTDRAKNIQYF. As DNA, the CDR3 is TGTGCCAGTAGCACCGACAGGGCCAAAAACATTCAGTACTTC.